These 10 T cell receptor beta chains originate from one sample sequenced in a study of control samples from healthy donors and cancer patients. Sequencing was performed with immunoSEQ multiplex PCR; in TCRdb, only in-frame clones are kept and a portion is missing. This table has just over 150,000 clones, 90% to 95% appearing once. The specimen was blood. The receptors were sampled from a woman aged 40 to 49 in good health.

The V and J genes are TRBV5-1 and TRBJ2-1; 9 nucleotides match TRBD2. This CDR3 has 15 residues. Germline assignment: CDR1 SGHRS and CDR2 YFSETQ. With 6 bases clipped from V and 1 base from J, the junction kept 5 bases outside the gene matches. The CDR3 here is CASTSGVRSYNEQFF. CDR3 DNA: TGCGCCAGCACTAGCGGGGTCCGTTCCTACAATGAGCAGTTCTTC.

The rearrangement links TRBV19 to TRBJ2-5; D possibly corresponds to TRBD2 (6 bases). The V gene lost 7 bases and the J gene lost 4 bases, with 16 bases spanning the gap. The CDR3 is 14 residues long. CDR1 LNHDA and CDR2 SQIVND come from the germline V gene (reference sequence). CDR3 DNA sequence: TGTGCCAGTATGTCCCGGGACTCCCTAGAGACCCAGTACTTC. This translates into CASMSRDSLETQYF.

About this clone: The junction departs from germline at one end; a sequencing error may be responsible. The rearrangement joins TRBV4-3 to TRBJ1-4, with 7 positions matching TRBD1. The CDR3 totals 14 residues. CDR1 is LGHNA and CDR2 is YSLEER in the germline V gene. Written as DNA, the CDR3 is TGCGCCAGCAGTCAAGACAGGGTTGTTGAAAAACTGTTTTTT. The encoded protein is CASSQDRVVEKLFF.

The rearrangement links TRBV5-1 to TRBJ2-2, with 9 bases lining up with TRBD1. CDR1 and CDR2 from the germline V gene are SGHRS and YFSETQ. The CDR3 length is 18 residues. The ends lost 5 bases at V and 3 bases at J; junction bases unmatched: 14. Here the CDR3 DNA reads TGCGCCAGCAGGCCATCTAAACCGGGACAGGGTGACACCGGGGAGCTGTTTTTT. It specifies CASRPSKPGQGDTGELFF. Full variable domain (rest looked up from reference TRBV5-1 and TRBJ2-2): KAGVTQTPRYLIKTRGQQVTLSCSPISGHRSVSWYQQTPGQGLQFLFEYFSETQRNKGNFPGRFSGRQFSNSRSEMNVSTLELGDSALYLCASRPSKPGQGDTGELFFGEGSRLTVL.

The J gene is TRBJ1-6, the V gene TRBV4-2; D is undetermined. The germline V and J ends were trimmed by 4 bases and 5 bases, with 15 bases remaining between them. Germline V CDR1 and CDR2: LGHNA, YNFKEQ. This CDR3 is 16 amino acids long. Here the CDR3 DNA reads TGTGCCAGCAGCCTCGGAAGACCGAACAATAATTCACCCCTCCACTTT. Translated, it gives CASSLGRPNNNSPLHF.

The chain combines TRBV4-1 with TRBJ1-1; D is uncertain. CDR3 length equals 15 residues. Germline V CDR1 and CDR2: MGHRA, YSYEKL. V gave up 0 bases and J gave up 3 bases, with 11 bases separating them. For the CDR3, the DNA is TGCGCCAGCAGCCAAGACCGAACAGAATACACTGAAGCTTTCTTT. It specifies CASSQDRTEYTEAFF.

CDR3 nucleotides: TGTGCCAGCAGCCAAGAAAGTGGCTACACCTTC. Protein product: CASSQESGYTF. This chain links TRBV3-1 (or the pseudogene TRBV3-2) with TRBJ1-2; no clear D. From germline, CDR1 is LGHDT and CDR2 YNNKEL (reference sequence). This CDR3 has 11 amino acids. Trimming left V 0 bases short and J 7 bases short, with 3 bases between.

CDR3 protein: CASSLWGNTIYF. CDR3 sequence (DNA): TGTGCCAGCAGTTTATGGGGAAACACCATATATTTT. The V gene is TRBV12-3 or TRBV12-4, the J gene TRBJ1-3; D unresolved. This CDR3 region has 12 residues. V shed 2 bases and J shed 4 bases, with 3 bases lying between them.

The chain links TRBV5-4 to TRBJ2-1; 12 positions agree with TRBD1. The V gene end was trimmed by 3 bases and the J gene end by 8 bases; junction bases not matched to a gene: 6. Germline CDR1 is SGHNT and CDR2 is YYREEE (reference sequence). The CDR3 runs 15 residues. CDR3 nucleotides: TGTGCCAGCAGCTCACCGGGACAGGGGGCCTATGAGCAGTTCTTC. This translates into CASSSPGQGAYEQFF.

The genes are TRBV5-1 and TRBJ1-1, with D tentatively TRBD1 (6 bases). Between the trimmed V and J ends, which lost 1 base and 4 bases, there was a span of 14 bases. From germline, CDR1 is SGHRS and CDR2 YFSETQ. This CDR3 has 15 amino acids. The CDR3: CASSLSARRGTEAFF. The CDR3 DNA reads TGCGCCAGCAGCTTGTCAGCTCGCAGGGGCACTGAAGCTTTCTTT.